This TCR beta chain stems from a study of blood T cells in healthy people across ages. Study results and caveats: Measured against age, TCR beta diversity per million T cells decreased in a roughly linear manner.

Trimming removed 3 bases at V and 8 bases at J, with 13 bases between. Germline-derived CDR1 and CDR2 are LNHDA and SQIVND (reference sequence). The CDR3 loop spans 13 amino acids. Then a second PCR, running roughly 7 to 12 cycles, was carried out with a sample-barcoded 5' primer and a J-beta primer mix. TCRdb reprocessed the 5' RACE reads via MiXCR and lists one record per CDR3 protein. The repertoire has more than 1,400,000 distinct CDR3 sequences, about 43% of them found once; the top ten carry 7.9%. In the case of this clonotype: The antigen is undetermined.

Input material: blood. This sequence joins TRBV19 and TRBJ1-2; D might be TRBD1 (6 bases). This receptor was identified in a young woman in good health. The CDR3 bases are TGTGCCAGTAGTATGCGGGGGCCACAGGGCTACACCTTC. Translated: CASSMRGPQGYTF.